The next 14 T cell receptor beta chains were all read from a single sample in a study of T cell changes during pregnancy in multiple sclerosis. Measured with immunoSEQ multiplex PCR; TCRdb has only the in-frame clones, and not every one. The profile shows approximately 100,000 clones, 80% to 95% of them singletons. Specimen: peripheral blood, collected in the second trimester of pregnancy. Source of these receptors: a female donor with multiple sclerosis, enrolled in a pregnancy study.

The chain recombines TRBV19 with TRBJ2-7, with D perhaps TRBD1 (6 bases). The CDR3 covers 13 residues. Germline V gene data show CDR1 as LNHDA and CDR2 as SQIVND (reference sequence). With 9 bases removed from V and 6 bases from J, the gap between germline ends came to 18 bases. DNA of the CDR3: TGTGCCAGCACCGGGACATTCACGGGCGAGCAGTACTTC. Translating gives CASTGTFTGEQYF.

This clone was seen only a few times. The chain recombines TRBV2 with TRBJ1-5; 10 bases are a match to TRBD1. This CDR3 spans 13 amino acids. Losses at the gene ends were 8 bases for V and 7 bases for J; bases not matched to a gene: 5. Germline lookup yields CDR1 SNHLY and CDR2 FYNNEI. CDR3 loop: CASSGTGEQPQHF. The CDR3 DNA is TGTGCCAGCTCCGGGACAGGGGAACAGCCCCAGCATTTT.

This clone was detected only once. The CDR3 nucleotides read TGTGCCAGCAGCCGAGTTAGGGGGCGCGAAAAGACCCAGTACTTC. It translates to CASSRVRGREKTQYF. The chain is built from TRBV9 and TRBJ2-5; 7 bases map to TRBD1. CDR3 length equals 15 residues. Germline values: CDR1 SGDLS, CDR2 YYNGEE. V gave up 4 bases and J gave up 6 bases; unmatched junction bases: 12.

The chain couples TRBV7-2 to TRBJ2-7, with 7 bases fitting TRBD1. The junction had 10 bases not matched to a gene; V was cut back by 5 bases and J by 0 bases. The CDR3 totals 16 residues. CDR1 is SGHTA, CDR2 FQGNSA, per germline. The CDR3, as DNA: TGTGCCAGCAGCACCCACAGACAGGGAAGCTCCTACGAGCAGTACTTC. It is translated as CASSTHRQGSSYEQYF.

The chain uses TRBV28 and TRBJ1-2, with D maybe TRBD1 (5 bases). The V end was cut by 6 bases, the J end by 5 bases, with 16 bases between. In germline, CDR1 is MDHEN, CDR2 SYDVKM. The CDR3 totals 14 residues. This chain's CDR3 is CASSSLDREYGYTF. CDR3 nucleotides: TGTGCCAGCAGCAGTTTAGACAGAGAATATGGCTACACCTTC.

The chain carries TRBV7-6 and TRBJ2-3; D is unclear. Germline V gene sequence: CDR1 SGHVS, CDR2 FNYEAQ. V lost 5 bases and J 5 bases, leaving 11 bases between the germline ends. The CDR3 spans 13 residues. The CDR3 here is CASSQAVIDTQYF. The CDR3, as DNA: TGTGCCAGCAGCCAGGCCGTCATAGATACGCAGTATTTT.

Notes on this clone: Germline is not matched at one junction end, which may reflect a read error. The rearrangement joins TRBV29-1 to TRBJ2-3; TRBD2 might be the D (6 bases). Germline values: CDR1 SQVTM, CDR2 ANQGSEA. The CDR3 runs 14 residues. The CDR3 DNA is TGCAGCGTTGTGTGGGGGGTGATTGTAGATACGCCGTATTTT. Its protein is CSVVWGVIVDTPYF.

V gene TRBV4-2 combines with J gene TRBJ2-1, with 9 positions matching TRBD2. The CDR3 covers 16 residues. V shed 1 base, J shed 10 bases, and the junction held 11 bases outside the gene matches. Germline V CDR1 and CDR2: LGHNA, YNFKEQ. The CDR3 coding sequence is TGTGCCAGCAGCCAAGGAGGGCCAGCGGGAGGCCTCGAGCAGTTCTTC. Its protein is CASSQGGPAGGLEQFF.

The rearrangement links TRBV27 to TRBJ1-1; TRBD1 aligns across 8 bases. The germline V gene has CDR1 MNHEY and CDR2 SMNVEV (reference sequence). This CDR3 spans 17 amino acids. J was trimmed by 1 base and V by 3 bases; bases with no gene match: 10. CDR3 in DNA: TGTGCCAGCAGTTTTGACAGGGGAACGCCCAGGAACACTGAAGCTTTCTTT. The encoded protein is CASSFDRGTPRNTEAFF.

V and J are TRBV5-4 and TRBJ2-2; a weak D match, TRBD1 (5 bases). CDR1 SGHNT and CDR2 YYREEE come from the germline V gene (reference sequence). The CDR3 runs to 14 residues. With 0 bases removed from V and 7 bases from J, the gap between germline ends came to 10 bases. CDR3 sequence: CASSLVGRSGELFF. In DNA form, the CDR3 reads TGTGCCAGCAGCTTGGTGGGGCGCAGCGGGGAGCTGTTTTTT.

This clone was observed a single time. V gene TRBV19 combines with J gene TRBJ2-7, with 11 bases that match TRBD2. Trimming removed 3 bases from V and 4 bases from J; junction bases left unmatched: 5. The CDR3 length is 15 residues. Germline V gene lookup returns CDR1 LNHDA and CDR2 SQIVND (reference sequence). CDR3 DNA sequence: TGTGCCAGTAGTATGGAGACTAGCGGGACTTACGAGCAGTACTTC. It encodes CASSMETSGTYEQYF. The full variable domain, in which reference TRBV19 and TRBJ2-7 provide the parts outside the CDR3, is DGGITQSPKYLFRKEGQNVTLSCEQNLNHDAMYWYRQDPGQGLRLIYYSQIVNDFQKGDIAEGYSVSREKKESFPLTVTSAQKNPTAFYLCASSMETSGTYEQYFGPGTRLTVT.

The J gene is TRBJ2-7, the V gene TRBV5-1; 7 bases are a match to TRBD2. Germline assignment: CDR1 SGHRS and CDR2 YFSETQ. Germline trimming cut 3 bases from V and 4 bases from J; bases unmatched to any gene: 7. The CDR3 spans 14 residues. The CDR3 DNA reads TGCGCCAGCAGCTATGGGACCGGGGGGTACGAGCAGTACTTC. This sequence encodes CASSYGTGGYEQYF. Drawing the rest from reference TRBV5-1 and TRBJ2-7, the complete variable domain is KAGVTQTPRYLIKTRGQQVTLSCSPISGHRSVSWYQQTPGQGLQFLFEYFSETQRNKGNFPGRFSGRQFSNSRSEMNVSTLELGDSALYLCASSYGTGGYEQYFGPGTRLTVT.

The chain recombines TRBV5-4 with TRBJ2-1, with 12 bases that match TRBD1. Unmatched junction bases numbered 5, after V lost 0 bases and J lost 7 bases. The germline V gene encodes CDR1 SGHNT and CDR2 YYREEE (reference sequence). The CDR3 runs 16 residues. The DNA of the CDR3 is TGTGCCAGCAGCTTGGAAGGGACAGGGGGCATGAATGAGCAGTTCTTC. Amino acids: CASSLEGTGGMNEQFF.

The V call is TRBV28, the J call TRBJ2-7, with D perhaps TRBD1 (6 bases). This CDR3 is 15 amino acids long. V was pared by 5 bases and J by 3 bases, with 17 bases between. Germline assignment: CDR1 MDHEN and CDR2 SYDVKM. The chain's CDR3 is CASSDAGTTFYEQYF. The DNA of the CDR3 is TGTGCCAGCAGTGACGCCGGGACAACCTTCTACGAGCAGTACTTC.